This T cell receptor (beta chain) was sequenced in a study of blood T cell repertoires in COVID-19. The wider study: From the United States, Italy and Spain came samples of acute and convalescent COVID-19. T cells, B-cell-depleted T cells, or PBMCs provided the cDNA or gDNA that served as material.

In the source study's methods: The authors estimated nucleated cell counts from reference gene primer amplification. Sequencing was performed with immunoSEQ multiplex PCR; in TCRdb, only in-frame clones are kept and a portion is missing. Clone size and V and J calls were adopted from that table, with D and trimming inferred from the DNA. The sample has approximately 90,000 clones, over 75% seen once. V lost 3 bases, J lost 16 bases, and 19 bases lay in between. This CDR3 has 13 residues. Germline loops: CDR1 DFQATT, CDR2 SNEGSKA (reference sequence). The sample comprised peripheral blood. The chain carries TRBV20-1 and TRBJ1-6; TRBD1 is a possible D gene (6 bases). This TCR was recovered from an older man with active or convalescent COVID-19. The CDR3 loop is CSASAPVGTLLHF. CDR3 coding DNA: TGCAGTGCTAGTGCGCCCGTGGGGACACTTCTCCACTTT.